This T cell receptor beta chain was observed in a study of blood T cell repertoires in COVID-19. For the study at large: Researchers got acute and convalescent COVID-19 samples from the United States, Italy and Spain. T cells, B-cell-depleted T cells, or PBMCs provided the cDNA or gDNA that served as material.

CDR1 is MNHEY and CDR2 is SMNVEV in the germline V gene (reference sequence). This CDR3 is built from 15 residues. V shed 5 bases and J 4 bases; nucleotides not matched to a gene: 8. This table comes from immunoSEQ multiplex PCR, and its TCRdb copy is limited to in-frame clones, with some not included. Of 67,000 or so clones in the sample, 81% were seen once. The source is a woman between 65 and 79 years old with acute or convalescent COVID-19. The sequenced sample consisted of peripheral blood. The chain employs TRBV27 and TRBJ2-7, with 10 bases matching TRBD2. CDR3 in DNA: TGTGCCAGCAGTCTCTCTTTAGCGGGAGGATACGAGCAGTACTTC. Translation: CASSLSLAGGYEQYF.